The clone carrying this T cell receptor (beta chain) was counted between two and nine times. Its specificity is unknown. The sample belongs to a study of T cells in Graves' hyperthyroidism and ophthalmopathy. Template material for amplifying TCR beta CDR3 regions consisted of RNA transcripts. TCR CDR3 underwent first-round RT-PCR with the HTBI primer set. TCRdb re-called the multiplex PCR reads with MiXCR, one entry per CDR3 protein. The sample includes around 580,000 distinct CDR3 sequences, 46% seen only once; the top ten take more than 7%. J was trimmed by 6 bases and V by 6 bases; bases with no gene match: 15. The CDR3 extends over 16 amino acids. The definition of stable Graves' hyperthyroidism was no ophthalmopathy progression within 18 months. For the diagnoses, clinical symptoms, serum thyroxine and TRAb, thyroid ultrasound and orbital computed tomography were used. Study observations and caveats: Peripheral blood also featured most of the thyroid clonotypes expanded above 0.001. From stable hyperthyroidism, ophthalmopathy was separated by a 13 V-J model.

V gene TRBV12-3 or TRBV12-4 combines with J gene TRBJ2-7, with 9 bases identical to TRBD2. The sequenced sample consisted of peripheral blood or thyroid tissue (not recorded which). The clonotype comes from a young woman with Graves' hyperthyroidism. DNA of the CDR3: TGTGCCAGCAGCCCCGGGAGCGGGAGGTTGAGGTCCGAGCAGTACTTC. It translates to CASSPGSGRLRSEQYF.